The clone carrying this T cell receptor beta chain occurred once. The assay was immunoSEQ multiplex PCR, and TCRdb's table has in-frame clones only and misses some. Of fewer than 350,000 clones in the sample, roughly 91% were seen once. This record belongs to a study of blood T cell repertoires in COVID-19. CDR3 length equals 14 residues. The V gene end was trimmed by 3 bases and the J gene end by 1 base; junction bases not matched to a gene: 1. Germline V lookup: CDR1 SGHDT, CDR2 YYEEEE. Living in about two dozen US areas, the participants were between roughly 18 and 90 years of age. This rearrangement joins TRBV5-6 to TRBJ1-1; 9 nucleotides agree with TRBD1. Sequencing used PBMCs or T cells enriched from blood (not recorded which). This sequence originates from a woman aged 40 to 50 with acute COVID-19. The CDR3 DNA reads TGTGCCAGCAGCTCGGACAGGGGGAACACTGAAGCTTTCTTT. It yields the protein CASSSDRGNTEAFF.